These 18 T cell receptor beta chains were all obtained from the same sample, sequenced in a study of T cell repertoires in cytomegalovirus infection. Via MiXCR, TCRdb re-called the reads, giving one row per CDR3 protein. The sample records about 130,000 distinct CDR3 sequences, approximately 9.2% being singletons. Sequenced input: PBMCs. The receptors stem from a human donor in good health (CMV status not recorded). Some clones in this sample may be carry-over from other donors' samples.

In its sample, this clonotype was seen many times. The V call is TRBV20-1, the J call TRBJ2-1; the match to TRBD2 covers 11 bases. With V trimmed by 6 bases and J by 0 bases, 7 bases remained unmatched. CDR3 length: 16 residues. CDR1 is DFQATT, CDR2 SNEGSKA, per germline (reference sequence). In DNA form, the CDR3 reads TGCAGTGCCCCTTTAGCGGGGGGGACCTCCTACAATGAGCAGTTCTTC. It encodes CSAPLAGGTSYNEQFF.

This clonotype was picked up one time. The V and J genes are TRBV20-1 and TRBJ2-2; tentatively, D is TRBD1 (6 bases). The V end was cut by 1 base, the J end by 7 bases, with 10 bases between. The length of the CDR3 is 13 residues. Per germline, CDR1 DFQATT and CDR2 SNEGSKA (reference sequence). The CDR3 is CSARGTGYGELFF. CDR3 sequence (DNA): TGCAGTGCTAGAGGCACAGGGTACGGGGAGCTGTTTTTT.

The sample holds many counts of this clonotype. CDR3 protein: CASSPHIDQPQHF. CDR3 nucleotides: TGTGCCAGCAGCCCGCACATTGATCAGCCCCAGCATTTT. This chain links TRBV11-2 with TRBJ1-5; D unresolved. The V end was cut by 5 bases, the J end by 5 bases, with 10 bases between. The CDR3 runs to 13 residues. The V gene's germline CDR1 is SGHAT and CDR2 FQNNGV.

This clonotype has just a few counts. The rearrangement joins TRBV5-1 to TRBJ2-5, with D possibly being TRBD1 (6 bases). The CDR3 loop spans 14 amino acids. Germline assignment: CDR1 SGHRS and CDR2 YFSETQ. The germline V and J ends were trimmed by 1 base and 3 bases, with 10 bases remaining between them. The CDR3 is CASSLPTGKETQYF. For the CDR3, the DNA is TGCGCCAGCAGCTTGCCAACAGGGAAAGAGACCCAGTACTTC.

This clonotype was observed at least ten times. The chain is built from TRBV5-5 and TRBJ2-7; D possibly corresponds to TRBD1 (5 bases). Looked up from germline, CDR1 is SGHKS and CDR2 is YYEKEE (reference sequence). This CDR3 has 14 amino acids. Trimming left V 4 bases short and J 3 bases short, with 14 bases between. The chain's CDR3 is CASSRQGVDYEQYF. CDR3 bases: TGTGCCAGCAGCAGGCAGGGTGTGGACTACGAGCAGTACTTC.

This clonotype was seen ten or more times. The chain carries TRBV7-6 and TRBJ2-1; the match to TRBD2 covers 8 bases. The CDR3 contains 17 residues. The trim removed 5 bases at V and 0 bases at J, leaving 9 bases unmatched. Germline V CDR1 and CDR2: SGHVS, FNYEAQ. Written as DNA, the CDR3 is TGTGCCAGCAGCCTGACTGGCGGGGGGAGCTCCTACAATGAGCAGTTCTTC. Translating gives CASSLTGGGSSYNEQFF.

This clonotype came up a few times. CDR3 DNA sequence: TGTGCCAGCAGTTTAGACCCCGGTCCCTACGAGCAGTACTTC. Translating gives CASSLDPGPYEQYF. This chain links TRBV12-3 or TRBV12-4 with TRBJ2-7; unclear D gene. Trimming stripped 1 base from V and 2 bases from J, with 9 bases between. The CDR3 runs 14 residues.

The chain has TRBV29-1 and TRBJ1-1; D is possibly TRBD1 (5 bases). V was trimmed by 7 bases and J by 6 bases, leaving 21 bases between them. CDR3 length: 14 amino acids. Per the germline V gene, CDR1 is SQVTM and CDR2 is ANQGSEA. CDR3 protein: CSAGPRDLTPEAFF. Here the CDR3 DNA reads TGCAGCGCCGGACCCAGGGATTTAACCCCTGAAGCTTTCTTT.

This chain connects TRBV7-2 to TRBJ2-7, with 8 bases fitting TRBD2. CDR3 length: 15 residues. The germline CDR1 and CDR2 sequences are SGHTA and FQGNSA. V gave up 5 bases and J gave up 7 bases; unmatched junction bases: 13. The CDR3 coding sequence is TGTGCCAGCAGCCGGGGGGGGGGGGGTTCCGAGGAGCAGTACTTC. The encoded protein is CASSRGGGGSEEQYF.

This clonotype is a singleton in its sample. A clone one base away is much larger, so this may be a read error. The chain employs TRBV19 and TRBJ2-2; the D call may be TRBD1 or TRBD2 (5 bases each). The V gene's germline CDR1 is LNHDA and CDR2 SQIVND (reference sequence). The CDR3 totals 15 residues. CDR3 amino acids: CASSINGANTRELFF. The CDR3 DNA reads TGTGCCAGTAGTATTAACGGGGCGAACACCAGGGAGCTGTTTTTT.

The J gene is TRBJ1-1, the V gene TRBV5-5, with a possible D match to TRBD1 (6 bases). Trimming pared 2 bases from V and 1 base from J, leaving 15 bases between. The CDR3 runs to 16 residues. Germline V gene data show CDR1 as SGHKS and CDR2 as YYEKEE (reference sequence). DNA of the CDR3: TGTGCCAGCAGCTTTGGGACACACAAAGGGAACACTGAAGCTTTCTTT. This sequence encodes CASSFGTHKGNTEAFF. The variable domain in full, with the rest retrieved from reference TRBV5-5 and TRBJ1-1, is DAGVTQSPTHLIKTRGQQVTLRCSPISGHKSVSWYQQVLGQGPQFIFQYYEKEERGRGNFPDRFSARQFPNYSSELNVNALLLGDSALYLCASSFGTHKGNTEAFFGQGTRLTVV.

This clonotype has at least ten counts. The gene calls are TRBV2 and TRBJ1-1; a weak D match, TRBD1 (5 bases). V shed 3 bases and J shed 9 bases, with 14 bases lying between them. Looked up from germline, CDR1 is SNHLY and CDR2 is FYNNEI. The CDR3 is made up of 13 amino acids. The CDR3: CASSDGRQGKAFF. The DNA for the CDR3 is TGTGCCAGCAGTGACGGTCGTCAGGGAAAAGCTTTCTTT.

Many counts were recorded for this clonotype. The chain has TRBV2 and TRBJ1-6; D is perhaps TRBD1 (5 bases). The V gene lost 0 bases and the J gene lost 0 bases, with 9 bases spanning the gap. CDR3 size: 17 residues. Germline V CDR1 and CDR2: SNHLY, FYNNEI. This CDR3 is CASSEAGPSSYNSPLHF. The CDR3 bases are TGTGCCAGCAGTGAAGCGGGACCGAGCTCCTATAATTCACCCCTCCACTTT.

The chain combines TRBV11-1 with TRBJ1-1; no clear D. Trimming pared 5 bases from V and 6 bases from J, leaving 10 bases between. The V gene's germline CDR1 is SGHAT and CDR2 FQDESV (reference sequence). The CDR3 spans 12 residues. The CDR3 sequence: CASSPQASEAFF. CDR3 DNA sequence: TGTGCCAGCAGCCCACAAGCTTCTGAAGCTTTCTTT.

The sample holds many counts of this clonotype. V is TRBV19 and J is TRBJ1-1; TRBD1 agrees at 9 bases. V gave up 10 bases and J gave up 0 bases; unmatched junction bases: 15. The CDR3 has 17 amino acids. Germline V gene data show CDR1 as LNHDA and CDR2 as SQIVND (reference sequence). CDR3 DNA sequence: TGTGCCACCTTGGACAGGGGCCCTTATCCGATGAACACTGAAGCTTTCTTT. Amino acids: CATLDRGPYPMNTEAFF.

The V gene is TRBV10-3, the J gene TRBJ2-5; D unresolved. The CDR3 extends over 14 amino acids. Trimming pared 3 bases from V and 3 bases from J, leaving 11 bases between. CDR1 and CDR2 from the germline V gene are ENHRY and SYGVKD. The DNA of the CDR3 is TGTGCCATCAGTGACGGCGTGGGGAAAGAGACCCAGTACTTC. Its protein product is CAISDGVGKETQYF.

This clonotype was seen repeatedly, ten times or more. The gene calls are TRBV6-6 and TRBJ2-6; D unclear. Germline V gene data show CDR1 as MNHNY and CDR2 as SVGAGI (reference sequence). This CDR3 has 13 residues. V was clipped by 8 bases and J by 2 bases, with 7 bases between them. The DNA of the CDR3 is TGTGCCAGCGGCCAGACTGGGGCCAACGTCCTGACTTTC. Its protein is CASGQTGANVLTF.

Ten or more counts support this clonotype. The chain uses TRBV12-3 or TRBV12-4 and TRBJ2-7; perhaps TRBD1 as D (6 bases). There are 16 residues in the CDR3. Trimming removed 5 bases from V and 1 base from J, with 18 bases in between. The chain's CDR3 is CASSLMTGTTSYEQYF. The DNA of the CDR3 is TGTGCCAGCAGTCTAATGACAGGTACAACTTCCTACGAGCAGTACTTC.